The present T cell receptor (beta chain) was sequenced within a study of CD8 T cells in Susac syndrome. Broader study findings: Acknowledgment was made by the study that its TCR sequencing and HLA analysis involved a relatively small number of individuals.

TCR beta was sequenced from blood CD8+ and CD4+ T cells. Those who served as multiple sclerosis controls were treatment-naive patients with stable or active relapsing-remitting disease. Note on this clonotype: Its antigen is not identified.

CDR3 size: 14 residues. The V gene lost 0 bases and the J gene lost 1 base, with 6 bases spanning the gap. Germline V CDR1 and CDR2: MGHRA, YSYEKL. Random hexamers were used to reverse transcribe 0.5 to 1 ug of RNA. Coverage of TCR beta CDR3 amplification by immunoSEQ multiplex PCR extended to 54 Vbeta and 13 Jbeta. TCRdb re-called the immunoSEQ multiplex PCR reads with MiXCR, one entry per CDR3 protein. The sample holds 400,000 to 550,000 distinct CDR3 sequences; approximately 89% are singletons and the top ten take about 0.1%. The chain joins TRBV4-1 to TRBJ1-1; D not certain. Source material: CD8+ T cells from PBMCs. The clonotype comes from a human donor with multiple sclerosis. In DNA, the CDR3 is TGCGCCAGCAGCCAAGAGGCCCAGAACACTGAAGCTTTCTTT. As protein: CASSQEAQNTEAFF.